The clone carrying this T cell receptor (beta chain) was counted a few times. Its target is not known. The data originate from a study of T cells after yellow fever vaccination. TCRdb re-analysed the 5' RACE reads in MiXCR, keeping a single row per CDR3 protein. Of 350,000 to 450,000 distinct CDR3 sequences detected, 18% appear once; the ten largest clones hold over 15%. Study-level results: Few clonotypes appeared in both CD4 and CD8 compartments.

Germline values: CDR1 LNHNV, CDR2 YYDKDF (reference sequence). The trim removed 3 bases at V and 9 bases at J, leaving 7 bases unmatched. This CDR3 spans 13 amino acids. The chain joins TRBV15 to TRBJ2-5, with 7 bases aligning to TRBD1. The TCR sequence derives from a man younger than 35 who received the YFV17D yellow fever vaccine. Sequencing used PBMCs, obtained before the yellow fever booster vaccination. CDR3 DNA sequence: TGTGCCACCAGCAGCCGACAGGGTGGCTCCCAGTACTTC. This gives the protein CATSSRQGGSQYF.